This T cell receptor (beta chain) was recovered during a study of shared clonotypes between healthy human individuals. Study results and caveats: An effect of sequencing depth on clonotype sharing among donors was expected. Across a few donors, naive CD4 shared roughly 5.1%, naive CD8 around 3.8%, memory CD4 about 2.4%, memory CD8 0.4% to 0.5%. Generation probability values for non-shared clonotypes were lower than those for clonotypes shared by all four donors.

A remark on this clone: Its antigen remains unknown.

The V end was cut by 2 bases, the J end by 5 bases, with 10 bases between. The CDR3 loop spans 13 amino acids. Germline V gene data show CDR1 as MDHEN and CDR2 as SYDVKM. As defined, naive CD8 cells were CD45RO-negative and positively selected for CCR7, with terminally differentiated effector memory CD45RA+ cells excluded. The table came from immunoSEQ multiplex PCR; TCRdb's copy has only in-frame clones and leaves some out. The sample gives about 680,000 clones, 92% of which show up once; approximately 24% is in the top ten. The sequence was collected from a young man in good health. The sequenced material came from naive CD8+ T cells sorted from blood. The V and J genes are TRBV28 and TRBJ2-7; D is perhaps TRBD1 (6 bases). The CDR3 DNA is TGTGCCAGCAGTTTAACAGGGTTGCACGAGCAGTACTTC. Protein: CASSLTGLHEQYF.